Shown below are 21 T cell receptor beta chains from a single sample sequenced in a study of blood T cell repertoires in COVID-19. The data were produced by immunoSEQ multiplex PCR, yet TCRdb's version contains in-frame clones alone and is incomplete. The top ten clones hold about 3% of a sample with about 120,000 clones, approximately 85% of them seen once. Sequencing used peripheral blood. The receptors were gathered from a man aged 40-49 years with acute or convalescent COVID-19.

This chain connects TRBV7-6 to TRBJ2-3; the match to TRBD2 covers 15 bases. Germline CDR1 reads SGHVS; CDR2 reads FNYEAQ. Unmatched junction bases numbered 5, after V lost 5 bases and J lost 5 bases. This CDR3 has 16 residues. CDR3 amino acids: CASSQGLAGGQDTQYF. In DNA, the CDR3 is TGTGCCAGCAGCCAAGGACTAGCGGGGGGGCAAGATACGCAGTATTTT.

There are a few counts of this clone. The genes are TRBV6-1 and TRBJ1-4, with 8 positions matching TRBD1. J gave up 7 bases and V 3 bases, and 4 bases lay outside the gene matches. Germline values: CDR1 MNHNS, CDR2 SASEGT. The CDR3 length is 14 residues. CDR3 region: CASSEDRAREKLFF. The CDR3 DNA sequence: TGTGCCAGCAGTGAGGACAGGGCACGTGAAAAACTGTTTTTT.

The chain couples TRBV5-1 to TRBJ2-2; D call uncertain. The CDR3 runs 14 residues. The V end was cut by 0 bases, the J end by 1 base, with 4 bases between. Germline V lookup: CDR1 SGHRS, CDR2 YFSETQ. CDR3: CASSLGLNTGELFF. The DNA of the CDR3 is TGCGCCAGCAGCTTGGGGCTGAACACCGGGGAGCTGTTTTTT. Variable domain in full (rest from reference TRBV5-1 and TRBJ2-2): KAGVTQTPRYLIKTRGQQVTLSCSPISGHRSVSWYQQTPGQGLQFLFEYFSETQRNKGNFPGRFSGRQFSNSRSEMNVSTLELGDSALYLCASSLGLNTGELFFGEGSRLTVL.

The sample holds a few counts of this clone. The chain has TRBV10-3 and TRBJ1-6; a weak D match, TRBD1 (6 bases). The CDR3 extends over 14 amino acids. V lost 3 bases to trimming and J lost 11 bases, with 14 bases between them. Looked up from germline, CDR1 is ENHRY and CDR2 is SYGVKD. The CDR3 bases are TGTGCCATCAGTGACCAGGGGTCACTCCCACCCCTCCACTTT. This sequence encodes CAISDQGSLPPLHF.

The CDR3 is CASRQKDRSYGYTF. The CDR3 DNA reads as TGTGCCAGCAGGCAAAAGGACAGGTCGTATGGCTACACCTTC. This chain links TRBV7-2 with TRBJ1-2, with 7 bases aligning to TRBD1. Per the germline V gene, CDR1 is SGHTA and CDR2 is FQGNSA. V lost 6 bases and J lost 5; bases outside the gene matches: 9. This CDR3 region has 14 residues.

V and J are TRBV12-5 and TRBJ2-4, with 7 bases identical to TRBD2. This CDR3 contains 16 residues. The germline V gene has CDR1 LGHNT and CDR2 FRNRAP. J gave up 7 bases and V 5 bases, and 14 bases lay outside the gene matches. In DNA form, the CDR3 reads TGTGCTAGTGGTACGGGCCAAGTCGGGAGGTTGAACATTCAGTACTTC. It codes for CASGTGQVGRLNIQYF.

This chain joins TRBV29-1 and TRBJ2-3, with 8 nucleotides matching TRBD2. Germline V gene data show CDR1 as SQVTM and CDR2 as ANQGSEA. The CDR3 is made up of 15 amino acids. The V gene end was trimmed by 7 bases and the J gene end by 0 bases; junction bases not matched to a gene: 9. The CDR3 coding sequence is TGCAGCGCCCCGGGAGGGGGACTCAGCACAGATACGCAGTATTTT. Residues: CSAPGGGLSTDTQYF.

The CDR3 DNA is TGTGCCAGCAGCCAAGATCTGCGAGAGCAGTTCTTC. Its translation: CASSQDLREQFF. This chain joins TRBV3-1 (or the pseudogene TRBV3-2) and TRBJ2-1; D remains unclear. The CDR3 is 12 amino acids. With 0 bases removed from V and 10 bases from J, the gap between germline ends came to 7 bases. Germline V gives CDR1 LGHDT, CDR2 YNNKEL (reference sequence).

The chain is built from TRBV4-1 and TRBJ2-7; TRBD1 matches 9 bases. This CDR3 region has 14 residues. Trimming took 5 bases from V and 6 from J; bases not matched to a gene: 8. Per germline, CDR1 MGHRA and CDR2 YSYEKL. CDR3 coding DNA: TGCGCCAGCAGCTTGGGACAGGGTCTGGGCGAGCAGTACTTC. Residues: CASSLGQGLGEQYF.

The CDR3 DNA is TGTGCCAGCAGCCAAGGGACAAACCAAGAGACCCAGTACTTC. It specifies CASSQGTNQETQYF. V usage is TRBV7-6 and J usage is TRBJ2-5; a possible D gene is TRBD1 (6 bases). Per the germline V gene, CDR1 is SGHVS and CDR2 is FNYEAQ. Trimming cost V 5 bases and J 0 bases, with 10 bases left between them. The CDR3 runs to 14 residues.

This chain links TRBV3-1 (or the pseudogene TRBV3-2) with TRBJ1-4, with TRBD1 matching 9 bases. This CDR3 has 17 amino acids. Germline V lookup: CDR1 LGHDT, CDR2 YNNKEL (reference sequence). The J segment lost 2 bases and the V segment lost 4 bases, leaving 8 bases of the junction unmatched. CDR3 sequence reads: CASSPNPGQGTNEKLFF. The CDR3 region has the DNA TGTGCCAGCAGCCCTAACCCGGGACAGGGTACTAATGAAAAACTGTTTTTT.

The rearrangement joins TRBV5-1 to TRBJ2-5, with D perhaps matching TRBD1 (5 bases). V was pared by 7 bases and J by 5 bases, with 18 bases between. The CDR3 has 14 residues. The germline CDR1 and CDR2 sequences are SGHRS and YFSETQ. CDR3 coding DNA: TGCGCCAGCTCCCAGGGATACTTCGGGGAGACCCAGTACTTC. Residues: CASSQGYFGETQYF. The whole variable domain, filled in from reference TRBV5-1 and TRBJ2-5, reads KAGVTQTPRYLIKTRGQQVTLSCSPISGHRSVSWYQQTPGQGLQFLFEYFSETQRNKGNFPGRFSGRQFSNSRSEMNVSTLELGDSALYLCASSQGYFGETQYFGPGTRLLVL.

In this sample, this clone turned up a few times. The chain carries TRBV19 and TRBJ1-6; D uncertain. The ends were cut back, 6 bases at V and 7 bases at J, with 19 bases in the middle. Germline V gene lookup returns CDR1 LNHDA and CDR2 SQIVND (reference sequence). CDR3 length equals 16 residues. The CDR3 sequence: CASSGSLGSANSPLHF. CDR3 in DNA: TGTGCCAGTAGCGGGAGTCTAGGGAGCGCGAATTCACCCCTCCACTTT.

Here the CDR3 reads CASSWADLYGYTF. CDR3 bases: TGTGCCAGCAGCTGGGCCGACCTGTATGGCTACACCTTC. V gene TRBV11-2 combines with J gene TRBJ1-2; D uncertain. CDR3 size: 13 residues. CDR1 is SGHAT, CDR2 FQNNGV, per germline. V was clipped by 4 bases and J by 5 bases, with 11 bases between them.

The V gene is TRBV10-3, the J gene TRBJ2-3; D is perhaps TRBD2 (7 bases). The length of the CDR3 is 14 residues. In germline, CDR1 is ENHRY, CDR2 SYGVKD. V was trimmed by 2 bases and J by 2 bases, leaving 8 bases between them. The CDR3 is CAISEGGATDTQYF. In nucleotides, the CDR3 is TGTGCCATCAGTGAGGGGGGGGCCACAGATACGCAGTATTTT.

V gene TRBV27 combines with J gene TRBJ1-2; TRBD1 is a possible D gene (6 bases). The CDR3 totals 14 residues. CDR1 is MNHEY and CDR2 is SMNVEV in the germline V gene (reference sequence). The germline V and J ends were trimmed by 4 bases and 9 bases, with 18 bases remaining between them. The CDR3 sequence is CASSYRVMGYRYTF. CDR3 coding DNA: TGTGCCAGCAGTTACAGGGTAATGGGATATCGCTACACCTTC.

The rearrangement links TRBV27 to TRBJ1-5, with TRBD1 as a possible D gene (6 bases). Germline-derived CDR1 and CDR2 are MNHEY and SMNVEV (reference sequence). This CDR3 spans 14 amino acids. The V end was cut by 4 bases, the J end by 5 bases, with 12 bases between. The CDR3 is CASSSLKGDQPQHF. In nucleotides, the CDR3 is TGTGCCAGCAGTTCCCTTAAGGGGGATCAGCCCCAGCATTTT.

The gene calls are TRBV7-9 and TRBJ1-5; 7 positions match TRBD1. The CDR3 covers 15 residues. V lost 1 base to trimming and J lost 7 bases; unmatched junction nucleotides: 7. CDR1 is SEHNR and CDR2 is FQNEAQ in the germline V gene (reference sequence). CDR3 nucleotides: TGTGCCAGCAGCTTAGGAACAGGGGTCTCCCAGCCCCAGCATTTT. As protein: CASSLGTGVSQPQHF.

J is TRBJ1-5 and V is TRBV19; D is possibly TRBD1 (5 bases). The CDR3 covers 15 residues. Germline loops: CDR1 LNHDA, CDR2 SQIVND (reference sequence). V shed 0 bases and J shed 6 bases, with 12 bases lying between them. The CDR3 DNA reads as TGTGCCAGTAGTATAGAGCAGGGTCGGATTCAGCCCCAGCATTTT. Protein product: CASSIEQGRIQPQHF.

The chain recombines TRBV5-1 with TRBJ2-3, with 9 bases matching TRBD2. Germline values: CDR1 SGHRS, CDR2 YFSETQ. V shed 4 bases, J shed 4 bases, and the junction held 16 bases outside the gene matches. There are 18 residues in the CDR3. CDR3 sequence (DNA): TGCGCCAGCAGCCGAACTTGGGCGGGGGGGCAAGTTTCAGATACGCAGTATTTT. Its protein is CASSRTWAGGQVSDTQYF.

The CDR3 loop reads CAWSTTGKRPFSPLHF. The CDR3 bases are TGTGCCTGGAGTACCACAGGGAAAAGGCCTTTCTCACCCCTCCACTTT. The genes are TRBV30 and TRBJ1-6; D is possibly TRBD1 (6 bases). Germline CDR1 is GTSNPN and CDR2 is SVGIG (reference sequence). V gave up 2 bases and J gave up 10 bases, with 21 bases separating them. The CDR3 loop spans 16 amino acids.